This T cell receptor (beta chain) came from a study of graft-versus-host responses after intestinal transplantation. The overall study: The recipients all started with anti-thymocyte globulin induction and then took tacrolimus and steroids for around three years.

The repertoire was sequenced with immunoSEQ multiplex PCR; TCRdb's copy has only in-frame clones and lacks some. The profile shows approximately 28,000 clones, nearly 90% of them singletons. This sequence was found in a human patient who received an intestinal transplant, so some T cells may come from the graft donor. The source material was PBMCs, sampled around 62 weeks after intestinal transplantation.

The CDR3 region is CASSPPGPPDTQYF. The CDR3 region has the DNA TGTGCCAGCTCACCGCCGGGCCCGCCAGATACGCAGTATTTT. The rearrangement uses TRBV18 and TRBJ2-3, with D unclear. V gave up 3 bases and J gave up 4 bases, with 11 bases separating them. Germline V gives CDR1 KGHSH, CDR2 LQKENI. The CDR3 spans 14 residues.